Below, 20 T cell receptor beta chains from the same sample are listed, as sequenced in a study of blood T cell repertoires in COVID-19. Method: immunoSEQ multiplex PCR; TCRdb's copy keeps in-frame clones and lacks some. Of over 200,000 clones detected, around four fifths appear once; the ten largest clones hold over 14%. Sequenced input: PBMCs or T cells enriched from blood (not recorded which). These receptors were collected from a man aged 35 to 55 who had recovered from COVID-19.

The CDR3 DNA sequence: TGTGCCAGCAGTATGACAGTGAACACTGAAGCTTTCTTT. This translates into CASSMTVNTEAFF. The chain has TRBV6-5 and TRBJ1-1; D may be TRBD1 (5 bases). Looked up from germline, CDR1 is MNHEY and CDR2 is SVGAGI. Trimming pared 5 bases from V and 0 bases from J, leaving 7 bases between. The CDR3 has 13 amino acids.

Concerning this clone: The sample holds other DNA sequences that translate to the same CDR3. In DNA form, the CDR3 reads TGCGCCAGCAGGGACAGCTCTGGGGCCAACGTCCTGACTTTC. Translation gives CASRDSSGANVLTF. The chain recombines TRBV5-1 with TRBJ2-6, with a weak D call TRBD1 (6 bases). The germline V gene encodes CDR1 SGHRS and CDR2 YFSETQ. The CDR3 consists of 14 residues. V was trimmed by 5 bases and J by 0 bases, leaving 6 bases between them.

The chain joins TRBV5-1 to TRBJ1-2; D unclear. The V and J ends lost 0 bases and 0 bases respectively, with 6 bases between them. This CDR3 has 14 residues. Germline V gene data show CDR1 as SGHRS and CDR2 as YFSETQ. This chain's CDR3 is CASSLAGTNYGYTF. The CDR3 nucleotides are TGCGCCAGCAGCTTGGCCGGGACTAACTATGGCTACACCTTC.

The chain has TRBV6-2 or TRBV6-3 and TRBJ2-1; TRBD2 agrees at 7 bases. This CDR3 is 15 amino acids long. Germline CDR1 reads MNHEY; CDR2 reads SVGEGT. Losses at the gene ends were 4 bases for V and 5 bases for J; bases not matched to a gene: 8. The CDR3: CASSSQLALNNEQFF. CDR3 coding DNA: TGTGCCAGCAGTTCTCAACTAGCGCTTAACAATGAGCAGTTCTTC.

The CDR3 region has the DNA TGTGCCACCAGCAGTCCTAGACTACCTTCCTACAATGAGCAGTTCTTC. Protein sequence: CATSSPRLPSYNEQFF. The J gene is TRBJ2-1, the V gene TRBV15, with D possibly matching TRBD2 (5 bases). The CDR3 loop spans 16 amino acids. Trimming stripped 3 bases from V and 1 base from J, with 13 bases between. The germline V gene has CDR1 LNHNV and CDR2 YYDKDF (reference sequence).

CDR3 sequence (DNA): TGTGCCAGCAGCCTCCGGGACAGGGTGGGATCTGAAGCTTTCTTT. Its protein is CASSLRDRVGSEAFF. The genes are TRBV11-2 and TRBJ1-1; 9 bases fit TRBD1. This CDR3 has 15 residues. In germline, CDR1 is SGHAT, CDR2 FQNNGV. Unmatched junction bases numbered 10, after V lost 5 bases and J lost 6 bases.

This chain connects TRBV2 to TRBJ2-3, with 11 bases matching TRBD2. The germline gives CDR1 SNHLY, CDR2 FYNNEI. The CDR3 runs 16 residues. V trimming: 6 bases; J trimming: 6 bases; junction bases outside the gene matches: 11. The CDR3 region is CASSLETSGNSDTQYF. In nucleotides, the CDR3 is TGTGCCAGCAGCTTGGAGACTAGCGGGAATAGCGATACGCAGTATTTT.

The J gene is TRBJ1-1, the V gene TRBV5-1; tentative D call: TRBD1 (5 bases). Deletions cut 2 bases from V and 4 bases from J, with 12 bases between. Germline values: CDR1 SGHRS, CDR2 YFSETQ. The CDR3 covers 14 residues. CDR3 nucleotide sequence: TGCGCCAGCAGCTTTCAGGGCAAGGGCACTGAAGCTTTCTTT. Translating gives CASSFQGKGTEAFF.

The rearrangement joins TRBV3-1 (or the pseudogene TRBV3-2) to TRBJ1-1; no reliable D call. Trimming took off 7 bases at V and 9 bases at J, with 12 bases between the two ends. The CDR3 is 11 amino acids. Germline values: CDR1 LGHDT, CDR2 YNNKEL (reference sequence). CDR3 in DNA: TGTGCCAGCATTTTCGGTAGAAAAGCTTTCTTT. This sequence encodes CASIFGRKAFF.

In its sample, this clone was seen once. This chain uses TRBV27 with TRBJ1-1; D perhaps matches TRBD1 (5 bases). CDR3 size: 15 residues. Per germline, CDR1 MNHEY and CDR2 SMNVEV (reference sequence). V lost 3 bases to trimming and J lost 7 bases, with 18 bases between them. The CDR3 nucleotides are TGTGCCAGCAGTTTTAAGTCAGGGAGGTTAATTGAAGCTTTCTTT. It encodes CASSFKSGRLIEAFF.

The chain is built from TRBV3-1 (or the pseudogene TRBV3-2) and TRBJ2-7; TRBD2 matches 9 bases. Germline assignment: CDR1 LGHDT and CDR2 YNNKEL (reference sequence). The CDR3 has 16 residues. Losses at the gene ends were 4 bases for V and 2 bases for J; bases not matched to a gene: 9. The CDR3 loop is CASSPDAAGGAYEQYF. The DNA of the CDR3 is TGTGCCAGCAGCCCTGATGCGGCGGGAGGGGCCTACGAGCAGTACTTC.

This clone was picked up one time. The CDR3 reads CASSFGQGEKLFF. CDR3 DNA: TGTGCCAGCAGCTTTGGACAGGGAGAAAAACTGTTTTTT. The chain links TRBV7-2 to TRBJ1-4; 8 positions match TRBD1. Germline V gene sequence: CDR1 SGHTA, CDR2 FQGNSA. This CDR3 has 13 residues. Trimming removed 3 bases from V and 8 bases from J; junction bases left unmatched: 2.

Ten or more counts support this clone. The J gene is TRBJ1-5, the V gene TRBV5-5; D perhaps matches TRBD1 (5 bases). Germline CDR1 reads SGHKS; CDR2 reads YYEKEE (reference sequence). Trimming cost V 6 bases and J 5 bases, with 18 bases left between them. The CDR3 is 15 residues long. The CDR3: CASTGGTGLDQPQHF. CDR3 DNA sequence: TGTGCCAGCACCGGGGGAACCGGATTGGATCAGCCCCAGCATTTT.

The genes are TRBV19 and TRBJ1-5; 10 bases fit TRBD1. The CDR3 runs to 16 residues. V lost 4 bases and J lost 5; bases outside the gene matches: 8. Germline lookup yields CDR1 LNHDA and CDR2 SQIVND (reference sequence). The CDR3 DNA reads TGTGCCAGTAGTACCCGGACAGGGGGGGTCCATCAGCCCCAGCATTTT. This translates into CASSTRTGGVHQPQHF.

This clone was seen ten or more times. The chain is built from TRBV13 and TRBJ1-3; D not resolved. Germline loops: CDR1 PRHDT, CDR2 FYEKMQ (reference sequence). V was trimmed by 4 bases and J by 0 bases, leaving 7 bases between them. The CDR3 length is 14 residues. The CDR3 DNA is TGTGCCAGCAGCTCCTCGAGCTCTGGAAACACCATATATTTT. Translating gives CASSSSSSGNTIYF. Filled out from reference TRBV13 and TRBJ1-3, the complete variable domain reads AAGVIQSPRHLIKEKRETATLKCYPIPRHDTVYWYQQGPGQDPQFLISFYEKMQSDKGSIPDRFSAQQFSDYHSELNMSSLELGDSALYFCASSSSSSGNTIYFGEGSWLTVV.

The CDR3 region has the DNA TGTGCCAGCAGCTTAGTTGGGGGGACTAATGAAAAACTGTTTTTT. Protein: CASSLVGGTNEKLFF. The V and J genes are TRBV7-2 and TRBJ1-4; D is perhaps TRBD1 (5 bases). V dropped 1 base and J dropped 2 bases, with 8 bases sitting between them. Germline lookup yields CDR1 SGHTA and CDR2 FQGNSA. The CDR3 loop spans 15 amino acids.

The rearrangement joins TRBV30 to TRBJ1-6; D might be TRBD1 (6 bases). Germline V gene lookup returns CDR1 GTSNPN and CDR2 SVGIG (reference sequence). Trimming took 3 bases from V and 7 from J, leaving 13 bases between them. This CDR3 is 14 amino acids long. The CDR3 here is CAWRAGQRNSPLHF. Written as DNA, the CDR3 is TGTGCCTGGAGAGCCGGACAGAGGAATTCACCCCTCCACTTT.

This clone was counted a single time. The chain carries TRBV18 and TRBJ1-2, with 10 bases aligning to TRBD1. Germline-derived CDR1 and CDR2 are KGHSH and LQKENI. With 3 bases clipped from V and 7 bases from J, the junction kept 11 bases outside the gene matches. The CDR3 covers 16 residues. CDR3 sequence reads: CASSPREATGGSGYTF. The CDR3 DNA reads TGTGCCAGCTCACCTCGGGAGGCGACAGGGGGCTCTGGCTACACCTTC.

This chain uses TRBV6-2 or TRBV6-3 with TRBJ2-1; 8 nucleotides agree with TRBD1. V was clipped by 5 bases and J by 15 bases; unmatched bases: 6. Germline assignment: CDR1 MNHEY and CDR2 SVGEGT. The CDR3 consists of 11 residues. The CDR3 nucleotides read TGTGCCAGCAGTCAAGGACAGGGCACGTTCTTC. Protein product: CASSQGQGTFF.

V gene TRBV30 combines with J gene TRBJ2-1, with 9 bases lining up with TRBD2. The CDR3 loop spans 14 amino acids. CDR1 is GTSNPN and CDR2 is SVGIG in the germline V gene (reference sequence). The ends lost 2 bases at V and 8 bases at J; junction bases unmatched: 7. In DNA form, the CDR3 reads TGTGCCTGGAGTCCGCGGGGGGGCGGGGATGAGCAGTTCTTC. Its protein product is CAWSPRGGGDEQFF. Full variable domain (remainder filled in from reference TRBV30 and TRBJ2-1): SQTIHQWPATLVQPVGSPLSLECTVEGTSNPNLYWYRQAAGRGLQLLFYSVGIGQISSEVPQNLSASRPQDRQFILSSKKLLLSDSGFYLCAWSPRGGGDEQFFGPGTRLTVL.